This T cell receptor beta chain was identified in a study of blood T cell repertoires in COVID-19. Looking at the study overall: COVID-19 samples, acute and convalescent, were from the United States, Italy and Spain. The analysed material was cDNA or gDNA that came from T cells, B-cell-depleted T cells, or PBMCs.

CDR1 and CDR2 (germline): MDHEN, SYDVKM. The CDR3 is 14 residues long. V was clipped by 2 bases and J by 3 bases, with 11 bases between them. In the authors' workflow: Estimated nucleated cell counts came from reference gene primer amplification. Here immunoSEQ multiplex PCR was the method, and the copy in TCRdb shows in-frame clones only, minus some. That table supplies the V and J calls and clone size; D and trimming were determined from the DNA. This table has about 130,000 clones, around 86% appearing once. The chain carries TRBV28 and TRBJ2-7, with a tentative D call TRBD2 (5 bases). The source is a woman aged 55-70 years with active or convalescent COVID-19. Sequences were obtained from peripheral blood. The CDR3 sequence: CASSLAGKNYEQYF. The CDR3 nucleotides are TGTGCCAGCAGTTTAGCGGGCAAAAACTACGAGCAGTACTTC.